These T cell receptor beta chains were read from a single sample in a study of cytomegalovirus exposure and HLA in healthy donors. Repertoires were generated with immunoSEQ multiplex PCR, while TCRdb's copy carries only in-frame clones and drops some. The sample has roughly 140,000 clones, approximately 86% seen once; the top ten hold 7.9%. Sequenced: PBMCs. The receptors shown here come from a woman under 30 in good health and CMV-seropositive. The CDR3 runs from the conserved cysteine through the conserved F or W. A D gene is named only where the DNA matches it firmly. Size is stated for part of the rows, as once, few or many counts, or as a class when the clone is expanded.

v_gene: TRBV11-3; len: 15; j_gene: TRBJ1-1; d_gene: TRBD1; abundance: -; CDR3aa: CASSLGTGGGTEAFF; CDR3nt: TGTGCCAGCAGCCTCGGGACAGGGGGTGGCACTGAAGCTTTCTTT
v_gene: TRBV2; len: 14; j_gene: TRBJ1-3; d_gene: TRBD1; abundance: few; CDR3aa: CASRDRGSGNTIYF; CDR3nt: TGTGCCAGCAGGGACAGGGGATCCGGAAACACCATATATTTT
v_gene: TRBV27; len: 16; j_gene: TRBJ2-5; d_gene: -; abundance: -; CDR3aa: CASSPYQGRDTETQYF; CDR3nt: TGTGCCAGCAGTCCCTATCAGGGAAGAGATACAGAGACCCAGTACTTC
v_gene: TRBV5-4; len: 13; j_gene: TRBJ1-1; d_gene: -; abundance: -; CDR3aa: CASSYAGREEAFF; CDR3nt: TGTGCCAGCAGCTATGCAGGGAGGGAAGAAGCTTTCTTT
v_gene: TRBV27; len: 15; j_gene: TRBJ2-7; d_gene: TRBD2; abundance: few; CDR3aa: CASRSGTSGRYEQYF; CDR3nt: TGTGCCAGCAGGTCCGGGACTAGCGGACGCTACGAGCAGTACTTC
v_gene: TRBV29-1; len: 11; j_gene: TRBJ2-3; d_gene: -; abundance: few; CDR3aa: CSGHMGGTQYF; CDR3nt: TGCAGCGGACACATGGGGGGTACGCAGTATTTT
v_gene: TRBV18; len: 12; j_gene: TRBJ2-1; d_gene: TRBD1; abundance: -; CDR3aa: CASSPRTGEQFF; CDR3nt: TGTGCCAGCTCACCTAGGACAGGGGAGCAGTTCTTC
v_gene: TRBV4-3; len: 14; j_gene: TRBJ2-7; d_gene: -; abundance: -; CDR3aa: CASSQDWTGVEQYF; CDR3nt: TGCGCCAGCAGCCAAGACTGGACGGGGGTCGAGCAGTACTTC
v_gene: TRBV28; len: 13; j_gene: TRBJ2-2; d_gene: -; abundance: once; CDR3aa: CASSFPGTGELFF; CDR3nt: TGTGCCAGCAGTTTCCCAGGGACCGGGGAGCTGTTTTTT
v_gene: TRBV28; len: 15; j_gene: TRBJ2-5; d_gene: -; abundance: -; CDR3aa: CASRHRSGLQETQYF; CDR3nt: TGTGCCAGCAGACATCGGAGCGGGCTACAAGAGACCCAGTACTTC
v_gene: TRBV18; len: 15; j_gene: TRBJ2-7; d_gene: -; abundance: -; CDR3aa: CASSPHQQGAYEQYF; CDR3nt: TGTGCCAGCTCACCACATCAACAGGGAGCGTACGAGCAGTACTTC
v_gene: TRBV5-1; len: 12; j_gene: TRBJ1-2; d_gene: TRBD1; abundance: -; CDR3aa: CASSKDRENYTF; CDR3nt: TGCGCCAGCAGCAAGGACAGGGAAAACTACACCTTC
v_gene: TRBV15; len: 14; j_gene: TRBJ1-1; d_gene: TRBD1; abundance: -; CDR3aa: CATSTGGFSTEAFF; CDR3nt: TGTGCCACCAGCACAGGGGGCTTCTCCACTGAAGCTTTCTTT
v_gene: TRBV5-4; len: 14; j_gene: TRBJ2-2; d_gene: TRBD2; abundance: -; CDR3aa: CASSGLAGGGELFF; CDR3nt: TGTGCCAGCAGCGGACTAGCGGGGGGTGGGGAGCTGTTTTTT
v_gene: TRBV27; len: 13; j_gene: TRBJ2-7; d_gene: -; abundance: -; CDR3aa: CASSLEGGYEQYF; CDR3nt: TGTGCCAGCAGTTTAGAGGGCGGCTACGAGCAGTACTTC
v_gene: TRBV27; len: 13; j_gene: TRBJ1-5; d_gene: -; abundance: -; CDR3aa: CASSQWLHQPQHF; CDR3nt: TGTGCCAGCAGCCAATGGCTGCACCAGCCCCAGCATTTT
v_gene: TRBV2; len: 17; j_gene: TRBJ2-1; d_gene: TRBD2; abundance: -; CDR3aa: CASSYRLAGSSYNEQFF; CDR3nt: TGTGCCAGCAGTTACCGACTAGCGGGGAGCTCCTACAATGAGCAGTTCTTC
v_gene: TRBV4-3; len: 13; j_gene: TRBJ2-5; d_gene: -; abundance: -; CDR3aa: CASSQDGEETQYF; CDR3nt: TGCGCCAGCAGCCAAGATGGGGAGGAGACCCAGTACTTC
v_gene: TRBV9; len: 17; j_gene: TRBJ2-5; d_gene: -; abundance: -; CDR3aa: CASSVGDSYKYQETQYF; CDR3nt: TGTGCCAGCAGCGTAGGGGACTCCTACAAGTACCAAGAGACCCAGTACTTC
v_gene: TRBV6-1; len: 13; j_gene: TRBJ2-7; d_gene: TRBD2; abundance: -; CDR3aa: CASRTSGSYEQYF; CDR3nt: TGTGCCAGCAGGACTAGCGGCTCCTACGAGCAGTACTTC
v_gene: TRBV11-2; len: 14; j_gene: TRBJ2-1; d_gene: -; abundance: -; CDR3aa: CASSFFRGGNEQFF; CDR3nt: TGTGCCAGCAGCTTTTTCCGGGGTGGGAATGAGCAGTTCTTC
v_gene: TRBV6-1; len: 14; j_gene: TRBJ1-2; d_gene: TRBD1; abundance: few; CDR3aa: CASSGSRDRASYTF; CDR3nt: TGTGCCAGCAGTGGAAGCCGGGACAGGGCAAGCTACACCTTC
v_gene: TRBV28; len: 16; j_gene: TRBJ2-1; d_gene: -; abundance: -; CDR3aa: CASSDYGGGRENEQFF; CDR3nt: TGTGCCAGCAGTGACTATGGCGGGGGCCGGGAAAATGAGCAGTTCTTC
v_gene: TRBV28; len: 17; j_gene: TRBJ2-5; d_gene: -; abundance: -; CDR3aa: CASSTQGARGPSYTQYF; CDR3nt: TGTGCCAGCAGTACCCAGGGGGCGCGGGGGCCCTCCTACACCCAGTACTTC
v_gene: TRBV28; len: 13; j_gene: TRBJ1-5; d_gene: -; abundance: -; CDR3aa: CASSLGPTQPQHF; CDR3nt: TGTGCCAGCAGTTTAGGGCCTACTCAGCCCCAGCATTTT
v_gene: TRBV15; len: 16; j_gene: TRBJ2-5; d_gene: -; abundance: -; CDR3aa: CATSRPRASDQETQYF; CDR3nt: TGTGCCACCAGCAGACCAAGAGCCAGCGACCAAGAGACCCAGTACTTC
v_gene: TRBV10-3; len: 17; j_gene: TRBJ1-1; d_gene: TRBD1; abundance: -; CDR3aa: CAISDGRTGGFRGEAFF; CDR3nt: TGTGCCATCAGTGATGGGAGAACAGGGGGTTTTAGGGGTGAAGCTTTCTTT
v_gene: TRBV5-6; len: 15; j_gene: TRBJ2-7; d_gene: TRBD2; abundance: -; CDR3aa: CASSYSGRPTKEQYF; CDR3nt: TGTGCCAGCAGCTATAGCGGGAGGCCGACTAAAGAGCAGTACTTC
v_gene: TRBV13; len: 13; j_gene: TRBJ2-7; d_gene: -; abundance: -; CDR3aa: CASWTQGSYEQYF; CDR3nt: TGTGCCAGCTGGACACAAGGCTCCTACGAGCAGTACTTC
v_gene: TRBV5-1; len: 14; j_gene: TRBJ1-2; d_gene: TRBD1; abundance: -; CDR3aa: CASSGTDRETGYTF; CDR3nt: TGCGCCAGCAGCGGGACTGACAGGGAGACTGGCTACACCTTC
v_gene: TRBV7-6; len: 14; j_gene: TRBJ2-1; d_gene: -; abundance: -; CDR3aa: CASSLTRTNNEQFF; CDR3nt: TGTGCCAGCAGCTTAACTAGGACTAACAATGAGCAGTTCTTC
v_gene: TRBV29-1; len: 16; j_gene: TRBJ2-3; d_gene: TRBD2; abundance: -; CDR3aa: CSVAGLAETSTDTQYF; CDR3nt: TGCAGCGTCGCGGGACTAGCGGAAACCTCCACAGATACGCAGTATTTT
v_gene: TRBV7-8; len: 16; j_gene: TRBJ2-5; d_gene: TRBD2; abundance: -; CDR3aa: CASSLRLAGEVGTQYF; CDR3nt: TGTGCCAGCAGCCTGAGACTAGCGGGAGAGGTGGGGACCCAGTACTTC
v_gene: TRBV9; len: 15; j_gene: TRBJ2-5; d_gene: TRBD2; abundance: once; CDR3aa: CASSVGTSGGETQYF; CDR3nt: TGTGCCAGCAGCGTAGGGACTAGCGGGGGGGAGACCCAGTACTTC
v_gene: TRBV9; len: 14; j_gene: TRBJ1-6; d_gene: TRBD1; abundance: few; CDR3aa: CASSVVGQGSPLHF; CDR3nt: TGTGCCAGCAGCGTAGTGGGACAGGGATCACCCCTCCACTTT
v_gene: TRBV7-3; len: 15; j_gene: TRBJ2-5; d_gene: TRBD2; abundance: -; CDR3aa: CASSLLAGVQETQYF; CDR3nt: TGTGCCAGCAGCTTACTGGCGGGAGTTCAAGAGACCCAGTACTTC
v_gene: TRBV5-1; len: 16; j_gene: TRBJ1-6; d_gene: -; abundance: -; CDR3aa: CASSGSRSSYNSPLHF; CDR3nt: TGCGCCAGCAGCGGCAGCCGGAGCTCCTATAATTCACCCCTCCACTTT
v_gene: TRBV2; len: 17; j_gene: TRBJ2-3; d_gene: TRBD2; abundance: -; CDR3aa: CASSEEVLAGGVDTQYF; CDR3nt: TGTGCCAGCAGTGAAGAGGTTCTAGCGGGAGGTGTCGATACGCAGTATTTT
v_gene: TRBV9; len: 18; j_gene: TRBJ2-2; d_gene: TRBD2; abundance: -; CDR3aa: CASSVEGLAGVGVGELFF; CDR3nt: TGTGCCAGCAGCGTAGAGGGACTAGCGGGAGTGGGAGTCGGGGAGCTGTTTTTT
v_gene: TRBV5-4; len: 18; j_gene: TRBJ2-5; d_gene: TRBD2; abundance: -; CDR3aa: CASSFGGRRGREEETQYF; CDR3nt: TGTGCCAGCAGCTTCGGAGGCAGAAGGGGACGGGAGGAAGAGACCCAGTACTTC
v_gene: TRBV2; len: 14; j_gene: TRBJ1-6; d_gene: -; abundance: few; CDR3aa: CASSVPGVRSPLHF; CDR3nt: TGTGCCAGCAGTGTTCCAGGGGTGAGGTCACCCCTCCACTTT
v_gene: TRBV7-2; len: 13; j_gene: TRBJ2-1; d_gene: -; abundance: -; CDR3aa: CASSTHQGSGQFF; CDR3nt: TGTGCCAGCAGCACCCACCAGGGGTCCGGGCAGTTCTTC
v_gene: TRBV5-4; len: 16; j_gene: TRBJ2-3; d_gene: TRBD2; abundance: -; CDR3aa: CASSPLSGGFTDTQYF; CDR3nt: TGTGCCAGCAGCCCTCTGAGCGGGGGGTTCACAGATACGCAGTATTTT
v_gene: TRBV4-3; len: 17; j_gene: TRBJ2-2; d_gene: TRBD2; abundance: -; CDR3aa: CASSQDFGTSRTGELFF; CDR3nt: TGCGCCAGCAGCCAAGATTTCGGGACTAGCCGCACCGGGGAGCTGTTTTTT
v_gene: TRBV19; len: 14; j_gene: TRBJ1-2; d_gene: TRBD1; abundance: -; CDR3aa: CASTPTGRDYGYTF; CDR3nt: TGTGCCAGTACCCCGACAGGGCGGGACTATGGCTACACCTTC